The 28 T cell receptor beta chains given below trace back to one sample, sequenced in a study of T cells after yellow fever vaccination. Using its own MiXCR run on the 5' RACE reads, TCRdb lists one record per CDR3 protein. The sample consists of a few hundred thousand distinct CDR3 sequences, around 5.2% of them appearing once. The sample consisted of CD4+ T cells sorted from PBMCs, taken on the day of the yellow fever booster vaccination. These receptors were obtained from a man younger than 35 who received the YFV17D yellow fever vaccine.

This clonotype was seen ten or more times. J is TRBJ2-3 and V is TRBV7-2; 7 nucleotides align to TRBD2. V was clipped by 1 base and J by 1 base; unmatched bases: 2. The CDR3 sequence is 15 residues long. Germline V gene lookup returns CDR1 SGHTA and CDR2 FQGNSA. For the CDR3, the DNA is TGTGCCAGCAGCTTAGTACGGGGGGGCACAGATACGCAGTATTTT. It yields the protein CASSLVRGGTDTQYF.

This clonotype was picked up a small number of times. The chain links TRBV6-2 or TRBV6-3 to TRBJ2-7; 13 nucleotides align to TRBD2. Trimming removed 4 bases from V and 7 bases from J; junction bases left unmatched: 13. The CDR3 runs to 17 residues. Germline values: CDR1 MNHEY, CDR2 SVGEGT. CDR3 region: CASSFSIGLAGEGEQYV. The CDR3 DNA follows: TGTGCCAGCAGTTTTTCTATCGGACTAGCGGGGGAAGGAGAGCAGTACGTC.

This clonotype came up a few times. V gene TRBV12-3 or TRBV12-4 combines with J gene TRBJ1-1; D is unclear. The CDR3 length is 14 residues. V dropped 7 bases and J dropped 6 bases, with 18 bases sitting between them. CDR3 protein: CASTGRRRSPEAFF. Written as DNA, the CDR3 is TGTGCCAGCACCGGAAGGCGACGTTCCCCTGAAGCTTTCTTT.

In this sample, this clonotype turned up many times. This chain connects TRBV6-6 to TRBJ1-3, with 7 bases identical to TRBD1. The CDR3 sequence is 17 residues long. Per germline, CDR1 MNHNY and CDR2 SVGAGI (reference sequence). Trimming removed 2 bases from V and 3 bases from J; junction bases left unmatched: 10. The CDR3 bases are TGTGCCAGCAGTTACACTTTTTCCCGGACAGGTGGAAACACCATATATTTT. This codes for CASSYTFSRTGGNTIYF.

This clonotype was counted between two and nine times. The chain combines TRBV4-2 with TRBJ1-4; 8 bases agree with TRBD1. Losses at the gene ends were 4 bases for V and 10 bases for J; bases not matched to a gene: 11. From germline, CDR1 is LGHNA and CDR2 YNFKEQ. The CDR3 is 15 amino acids. CDR3 coding DNA: TGTGCCAGCAGCCTCGAACCGGGGACAGGTGGAAAACTGTTTTTT. This codes for CASSLEPGTGGKLFF.

V gene TRBV5-5 combines with J gene TRBJ2-2; the match to TRBD2 covers 12 bases. The V segment lost 4 bases and the J segment 0 bases; nucleotides outside the gene matches: 7. The CDR3 sequence is 18 residues long. Germline lookup yields CDR1 SGHKS and CDR2 YYEKEE (reference sequence). As DNA, the CDR3 is TGTGCCAGCAGCACAAGACTAGCGGGGGCCGCGAACACCGGGGAGCTGTTTTTT. This gives the protein CASSTRLAGAANTGELFF.

The CDR3 sequence: CSVEDLPGGAFF. In DNA form, the CDR3 reads TGCAGCGTTGAAGATCTTCCAGGGGGAGCTTTCTTT. The chain couples TRBV29-1 to TRBJ1-1; 7 nucleotides line up with TRBD1. Germline trimming cut 0 bases from V and 10 bases from J; bases unmatched to any gene: 5. Looked up from germline, CDR1 is SQVTM and CDR2 is ANQGSEA. This CDR3 is built from 12 residues.

There are many counts of this clonotype. V usage is TRBV4-3 and J usage is TRBJ1-1; no reliable D call. V was shortened by 0 bases and J by 3 bases, with 11 bases between the two germline ends. The CDR3 loop spans 15 amino acids. Germline-derived CDR1 and CDR2 are LGHNA and YSLEER. The CDR3 DNA reads TGCGCCAGCAGCCAAGAGCCGGGAGAGGACACTGAAGCTTTCTTT. Protein sequence: CASSQEPGEDTEAFF.

The V gene is TRBV7-2, the J gene TRBJ2-3; TRBD2 agrees at 7 bases. The trim removed 5 bases at V and 2 bases at J, leaving 7 bases unmatched. The germline gives CDR1 SGHTA, CDR2 FQGNSA. There are 15 residues in the CDR3. CDR3 protein: CASSTTGTTTDTQYF. For the CDR3, the DNA is TGTGCCAGCAGCACCACCGGGACTACCACAGATACGCAGTATTTT.

This rearrangement joins TRBV6-2 or TRBV6-3 to TRBJ2-5; D gene uncertain. The CDR3 length is 15 residues. V dropped 0 bases and J dropped 4 bases, with 12 bases sitting between them. Germline CDR1 is MNHEY and CDR2 is SVGEGT. CDR3 coding DNA: TGTGCCAGCAGTTACTCGTCTAGGGATCGAGAGACCCAGTACTTC. Its translation: CASSYSSRDRETQYF.

This clonotype was recorded a few times. The chain carries TRBV25-1 and TRBJ1-2; 12 positions agree with TRBD1. Losses at the gene ends were 1 base for V and 4 bases for J; bases not matched to a gene: 4. Germline loops: CDR1 MGHDK, CDR2 SYGVNS. This CDR3 has 16 amino acids. The CDR3 DNA follows: TGTGCCAGCAGTGAATCCGGGACAGGGGGCATCTATGGCTACACCTTC. It translates to CASSESGTGGIYGYTF.

V gene TRBV18 combines with J gene TRBJ1-6; D might be TRBD1 (6 bases). CDR1 and CDR2 from the germline V gene are KGHSH and LQKENI. The CDR3 has 13 residues. Trimming took 2 bases from V and 10 from J, leaving 9 bases between them. This CDR3 reads CASSPGQTSPLHF. CDR3 bases: TGTGCCAGCTCACCAGGACAGACATCACCCCTCCACTTT. Together with reference TRBV18 and TRBJ1-6, the CDR3 gives the full variable domain: NAGVMQNPRHLVRRRGQEARLRCSPMKGHSHVYWYRQLPEEGLKFMVYLQKENIIDESGMPKERFSAEFPKEGPSILRIQQVVRGDSAAYFCASSPGQTSPLHFGNGTRLTVT.

A few counts support this clonotype. The CDR3 nucleotides are TGCGCCAGCAGATCGCCCAGGGGGTCTGGGGCCAACGTCCTGACTTTC. This codes for CASRSPRGSGANVLTF. The rearrangement uses TRBV5-1 and TRBJ2-6; TRBD1 matches at 7 bases. The CDR3 has 16 amino acids. The V segment lost 5 bases and the J segment 1 base; nucleotides outside the gene matches: 6. The germline CDR1 and CDR2 sequences are SGHRS and YFSETQ.

The V and J genes are TRBV20-1 and TRBJ2-1; either TRBD1 or TRBD2 may supply D (5 bases each). V gave up 3 bases and J gave up 4 bases, with 19 bases separating them. This CDR3 region has 16 residues. CDR1 is DFQATT, CDR2 SNEGSKA, per germline (reference sequence). The chain's CDR3 is CSARRPEGTPYNEQFF. Written as DNA, the CDR3 is TGCAGTGCTAGGCGTCCAGAGGGGACCCCTTACAATGAGCAGTTCTTC.

The chain joins TRBV4-1 to TRBJ1-2, with 8 bases lining up with TRBD1. With 8 bases clipped from V and 8 bases from J, the junction kept 16 bases outside the gene matches. The CDR3 sequence is 15 residues long. Germline CDR1 is MGHRA and CDR2 is YSYEKL. CDR3 bases: TGCGCCAGCGGGAAACCCGGGACAGGCAGTCCGGGCTACACCTTC. Amino acid sequence: CASGKPGTGSPGYTF.

The chain has TRBV12-3 or TRBV12-4 and TRBJ1-2, with no clear D. The CDR3 runs 16 residues. The V gene lost 3 bases and the J gene lost 4 bases, with 18 bases spanning the gap. CDR3 sequence (DNA): TGTGCCAGCAGTTTCTCCGGGAGCTCCCCTACCTATGGCTACACCTTC. Translated: CASSFSGSSPTYGYTF.

The sample holds a few counts of this clonotype. The chain combines TRBV7-3 with TRBJ1-5, with D possibly TRBD1 on 6 matching bases. CDR1 is SGHTA, CDR2 FQGTGA, per germline. V lost 1 base and J 6 bases, leaving 13 bases between the germline ends. There are 15 residues in the CDR3. CDR3 amino acids: CASSLRTGWVQPQHF. For the CDR3, the DNA is TGTGCCAGCAGCTTAAGAACAGGGTGGGTTCAGCCCCAGCATTTT.

The chain combines TRBV3-1 with TRBJ2-5, with no clear D. Germline V CDR1 and CDR2: LGHDT, YNNKEL (reference sequence). CDR3 length equals 14 residues. Trimming pared 3 bases from V and 3 bases from J, leaving 11 bases between. CDR3 sequence (DNA): TGTGCCAGCAGCCAGGGTTGGGATGAAGAGACCCAGTACTTC. It translates to CASSQGWDEETQYF.

In its sample, this clonotype was seen many times. The chain couples TRBV19 to TRBJ1-1; D uncertain. CDR1 and CDR2 from the germline V gene are LNHDA and SQIVND (reference sequence). V was trimmed by 3 bases and J by 4 bases, leaving 6 bases between them. This CDR3 contains 12 residues. Here the CDR3 reads CASSMSRTEAFF. The CDR3 DNA follows: TGTGCCAGTAGTATGAGTCGCACTGAAGCTTTCTTT.

This clonotype has a count of ten or more. V gene TRBV4-3 combines with J gene TRBJ2-3, with TRBD2 identical over 7 bases. V shed 0 bases, J shed 5 bases, and the junction held 8 bases outside the gene matches. The CDR3 is 16 amino acids. The V gene's germline CDR1 is LGHNA and CDR2 YSLEER. The CDR3 DNA follows: TGCGCCAGCAGCCAAGATCACCGGACTAGGGAAGATACGCAGTATTTT. Residues: CASSQDHRTREDTQYF.

In this sample, this clonotype turned up a few times. V gene TRBV23-1 combines with J gene TRBJ2-5, with D possibly matching TRBD1 (6 bases). TRBV23-1 is recorded as an ORF, its role being uncertain. The V end lost 4 bases, the J end lost 5 bases, and 14 bases lay between the germline ends. The CDR3 extends over 14 amino acids. Here the CDR3 reads CASSLGRGCETQYF. The CDR3 DNA sequence: TGCGCCAGCAGTCTCGGCAGGGGATGTGAGACCCAGTACTTC.

This clonotype was counted at least ten times. The genes are TRBV7-9 and TRBJ2-5, with a weak D call TRBD1 (6 bases). The CDR3 is made up of 13 amino acids. CDR1 is SEHNR, CDR2 FQNEAQ, per germline (reference sequence). V dropped 5 bases and J dropped 5 bases, with 12 bases sitting between them. The CDR3 sequence is CASSPGVRETQYF. The CDR3, as DNA: TGTGCCAGCAGCCCAGGGGTCCGGGAGACCCAGTACTTC.

This clonotype was counted many times. This chain uses TRBV7-3 with TRBJ2-3, with a weak D call TRBD2 (6 bases). V lost 5 bases and J 3 bases, leaving 12 bases between the germline ends. The CDR3 is 14 amino acids. The germline gives CDR1 SGHTA, CDR2 FQGTGA. The CDR3 coding sequence is TGTGCCAGCAGCCCGGGGACTGGGACAGATACGCAGTATTTT. This gives the protein CASSPGTGTDTQYF.

V and J are TRBV19 and TRBJ1-4; no firm D call. V dropped 2 bases and J dropped 0 bases, with 7 bases sitting between them. CDR1 is LNHDA, CDR2 SQIVND, per germline (reference sequence). The CDR3 is made up of 15 amino acids. The CDR3 reads CASSIRASTNEKLFF. CDR3 sequence (DNA): TGTGCCAGTAGTATACGGGCATCAACTAATGAAAAACTGTTTTTT.

The chain recombines TRBV11-3 with TRBJ2-2; 9 nucleotides align to TRBD1. Germline loops: CDR1 SGHNT, CDR2 YENEEA. J gave up 1 base and V 5 bases, and 2 bases lay outside the gene matches. This CDR3 is built from 15 residues. The CDR3 DNA reads TGTGCCAGCAGCATGGGACAGGGGAACACCGGGGAGCTGTTTTTT. Its translation: CASSMGQGNTGELFF. The entire variable domain, with the rest obtained from reference TRBV11-3 and TRBJ2-2, is as follows: EAGVVQSPRYKIIEKKQPVAFWCNPISGHNTLYWYLQNLGQGPELLIRYENEEAVDDSQLPKDRFSAERLKGVDSTLKIQPAELGDSAVYLCASSMGQGNTGELFFGEGSRLTVL.

The chain has TRBV29-1 and TRBJ1-1; tentative D call: TRBD1 (6 bases). V was cut by 7 bases and J by 1 base, with 28 bases left in between. CDR1 and CDR2 from the germline V gene are SQVTM and ANQGSEA. The CDR3 has 18 amino acids. The CDR3 region is CSGHTFGVVAGENTEAFF. DNA of the CDR3: TGCAGCGGTCACACGTTCGGGGTTGTGGCAGGGGAGAACACTGAAGCTTTCTTT.

This clonotype has just a few counts. The chain uses TRBV6-2 or TRBV6-3 and TRBJ1-2; 10 bases align to TRBD1. Germline V gives CDR1 MNHEY, CDR2 SVGEGT. The ends lost 0 bases at V and 4 bases at J; junction bases unmatched: 11. CDR3 length: 18 residues. The CDR3 sequence: CASSYSPGQGPLAYGYTF. CDR3 nucleotide sequence: TGTGCCAGCAGTTACTCTCCGGGACAGGGGCCCCTCGCCTATGGCTACACCTTC.

The chain joins TRBV5-1 to TRBJ2-5; TRBD2 matches at 15 bases. The germline V gene has CDR1 SGHRS and CDR2 YFSETQ. The junction had 10 bases not matched to a gene; V was cut back by 5 bases and J by 2 bases. The length of the CDR3 is 18 residues. As DNA, the CDR3 is TGCGCCAGCAGTGCCGGGACTAGCGGGGGGTTAGCACAAGAGACCCAGTACTTC. It encodes CASSAGTSGGLAQETQYF.